These 16 T cell receptor beta chains originate from one sample sequenced in a study of glioma-infiltrating T cells. The iRepertoire nested amplicon-rescue multiplex PCR amplified TCR alpha and beta CDR3s from RNA. TCRdb processed the multiplex PCR reads anew with MiXCR; each CDR3 protein has one entry. The table shows approximately 120,000 distinct CDR3 sequences, with roughly 25% occurring only once. Material for sequencing was glioma tissue, nonneoplastic brain tissue, or PBMCs (not recorded which). The receptors were sampled from a human donor with low-grade glioma or glioblastoma, undergoing nonglioma brain surgery, or in good health (not recorded which).

Of note for this clonotype: This may stem from a read error, because a much larger clone lies one nucleotide away. This chain uses TRBV7-6 with TRBJ1-4; D might be TRBD1 (5 bases). Trimming left V 2 bases short and J 5 bases short, with 12 bases between. Per germline, CDR1 SGHVS and CDR2 FNYEAQ. The CDR3 contains 15 residues. The CDR3 here is CASSLSLGTNEKLFF. The DNA for the CDR3 is TGTGCCAGCAGCTTATCCCTAGGGACGAATGAAAAACTGTTTTTT.

This clonotype came up many times. The chain is built from TRBV5-5 and TRBJ2-7, with D possibly matching TRBD1 (6 bases). This CDR3 has 13 amino acids. Germline assignment: CDR1 SGHKS and CDR2 YYEKEE (reference sequence). V lost 4 bases and J 0 bases, leaving 8 bases between the germline ends. CDR3 loop: CASSMDSSYEQYF. As DNA, the CDR3 is TGTGCCAGCAGCATGGACAGCTCCTACGAGCAGTACTTC.

This clonotype was seen at least ten times. This chain joins TRBV14 and TRBJ1-1; D is ambiguous. The CDR3 consists of 15 residues. Trimming left V 1 base short and J 1 base short, with 10 bases between. Germline CDR1 reads SGHDN; CDR2 reads FVKESK. The CDR3 bases are TGTGCCAGCAGCCAAGTAGGCCACTGGAACACTGAAGCTTTCTTT. Translation gives CASSQVGHWNTEAFF.

Notes on this clonotype: This may be a read error, as it is one base from a much larger clone. The gene calls are TRBV18 and TRBJ2-1; 10 bases align to TRBD1. The CDR3 loop spans 16 amino acids. CDR1 and CDR2 from the germline V gene are KGHSH and LQKENI. In DNA form, the CDR3 reads TGTCCCAGCTCACCACGACAGGGGGCGTCTTACAATGAGCAGTTCTTC. This gives the protein CPSSPRQGASYNEQFF.

At least ten counts were recorded for this clonotype. The genes are TRBV2 and TRBJ2-5; no reliable D call. This CDR3 comprises 12 residues. V gave up 7 bases and J gave up 2 bases, with 8 bases separating them. Germline V gives CDR1 SNHLY, CDR2 FYNNEI. CDR3 sequence (DNA): TGTGCCAGCACCTACCCGCAAGAGACCCAGTACTTC. It is translated as CASTYPQETQYF.

This rearrangement joins TRBV12-3 or TRBV12-4 to TRBJ2-7; 8 bases match TRBD1. There are 14 residues in the CDR3. The V gene end was trimmed by 6 bases and the J gene end by 0 bases; junction bases not matched to a gene: 4. The CDR3 region is CASSGDRYSYEQYF. The CDR3 DNA reads TGTGCCAGCAGCGGGGACAGGTACTCCTACGAGCAGTACTTC.

This clonotype was seen a few times. The rearrangement uses TRBV7-3 and TRBJ2-3; no clear D. This CDR3 comprises 15 residues. V shed 5 bases and J shed 0 bases, with 12 bases lying between them. Per germline, CDR1 SGHTA and CDR2 FQGTGA. Here the CDR3 reads CASSQAGESTDTQYF. As DNA, the CDR3 is TGTGCCAGCAGCCAAGCTGGAGAAAGCACAGATACGCAGTATTTT.

A few counts support this clonotype. The chain carries TRBV19 and TRBJ2-3, with D possibly matching TRBD1 (6 bases). The CDR3 runs to 16 residues. The germline gives CDR1 LNHDA, CDR2 SQIVND (reference sequence). V was trimmed by 1 base and J by 0 bases, leaving 11 bases between them. CDR3 loop: CASSIGEGDSTDTQYF. The CDR3 DNA reads TGTGCCAGTAGTATAGGCGAGGGGGACAGCACAGATACGCAGTATTTT.

Ten or more counts support this clonotype. This chain joins TRBV12-3 or TRBV12-4 and TRBJ1-1; D not resolved. The CDR3 consists of 15 residues. Trimming took 2 bases from V and 5 from J, leaving 15 bases between them. Here the CDR3 DNA reads TGTGCCAGCAGTTTAATGGGGTCTGGGCAAACTGAAGCTTTCTTT. Translating it yields CASSLMGSGQTEAFF.

This clonotype has more than one count but fewer than ten. This chain connects TRBV2 to TRBJ1-3; the D is unclear. V was trimmed by 7 bases and J by 4 bases, leaving 8 bases between them. Germline loops: CDR1 SNHLY, CDR2 FYNNEI. This CDR3 contains 12 residues. CDR3 region: CASNGLGNTIYF. Here the CDR3 DNA reads TGTGCCAGCAATGGGCTCGGAAACACCATATATTTT.

This clonotype has a count of ten or more. CDR3 sequence: CASSEVRHPTDTQYF. The CDR3 DNA is TGTGCCAGCAGTGAGGTCAGACACCCCACAGATACGCAGTATTTT. The V and J genes are TRBV2 and TRBJ2-3; D gene unclear. The CDR3 sequence is 15 residues long. The V end lost 3 bases, the J end lost 2 bases, and 12 bases lay between the germline ends. The germline V gene has CDR1 SNHLY and CDR2 FYNNEI.

There are many counts of this clonotype. This chain uses TRBV6-1 with TRBJ2-5; TRBD2 might be the D (6 bases). The CDR3 spans 14 residues. Looked up from germline, CDR1 is MNHNS and CDR2 is SASEGT. The V end lost 6 bases, the J end lost 0 bases, and 11 bases lay between the germline ends. In DNA, the CDR3 is TGTGCCAGCAGGGGGGGACTTTACCAAGAGACCCAGTACTTC. Encoded protein: CASRGGLYQETQYF.

CDR3 sequence: CSARPAAETQYF. The CDR3 nucleotides are TGCAGCGCTAGACCCGCTGCGGAGACCCAGTACTTC. The J gene is TRBJ2-5, the V gene TRBV29-1; D ambiguous. In germline, CDR1 is SQVTM, CDR2 ANQGSEA. CDR3 length equals 12 residues. V lost 7 bases, J lost 5 bases, and 14 bases lay in between. The full variable domain, completed using reference TRBV29-1 and TRBJ2-5, is SAVISQKPSRDICQRGTSLTIQCQVDSQVTMMFWYRQQPGQSLTLIATANQGSEATYESGFVIDKFPISRPNLTFSTLTVSNMSPEDSSIYLCSARPAAETQYFGPGTRLLVL.

For this clonotype: One end of the junction is discordant with germline, which a read error may explain. V is TRBV19 and J is TRBJ2-7; 7 nucleotides match TRBD2. The germline V gene encodes CDR1 LNHDA and CDR2 SQIVND (reference sequence). This CDR3 contains 13 residues. As DNA, the CDR3 is TGTGCCAGTAGACCGGGGACTAACGCCGAGGAGTACTTC. Protein product: CASRPGTNAEEYF.

In its sample, this clonotype was seen many times. This chain links TRBV5-4 with TRBJ2-2; D call uncertain. CDR1 and CDR2 (germline): SGHNT, YYREEE (reference sequence). The ends were cut back, 3 bases at V and 5 bases at J, with 11 bases in the middle. This CDR3 contains 14 residues. CDR3 DNA: TGTGCCAGCAGCTCGTGGGCGTTTACCGGGGAGCTGTTTTTT. Translated: CASSSWAFTGELFF.

The chain is built from TRBV20-1 and TRBJ2-7; 8 nucleotides line up with TRBD1. Germline CDR1 and CDR2: DFQATT and SNEGSKA (reference sequence). V shed 8 bases, J shed 1 base, and the junction held 10 bases outside the gene matches. The CDR3 runs to 14 residues. The CDR3 loop is CSTGQAKDSYEQYF. Written as DNA, the CDR3 is TGCAGTACGGGACAGGCGAAAGATTCCTACGAGCAGTACTTC.